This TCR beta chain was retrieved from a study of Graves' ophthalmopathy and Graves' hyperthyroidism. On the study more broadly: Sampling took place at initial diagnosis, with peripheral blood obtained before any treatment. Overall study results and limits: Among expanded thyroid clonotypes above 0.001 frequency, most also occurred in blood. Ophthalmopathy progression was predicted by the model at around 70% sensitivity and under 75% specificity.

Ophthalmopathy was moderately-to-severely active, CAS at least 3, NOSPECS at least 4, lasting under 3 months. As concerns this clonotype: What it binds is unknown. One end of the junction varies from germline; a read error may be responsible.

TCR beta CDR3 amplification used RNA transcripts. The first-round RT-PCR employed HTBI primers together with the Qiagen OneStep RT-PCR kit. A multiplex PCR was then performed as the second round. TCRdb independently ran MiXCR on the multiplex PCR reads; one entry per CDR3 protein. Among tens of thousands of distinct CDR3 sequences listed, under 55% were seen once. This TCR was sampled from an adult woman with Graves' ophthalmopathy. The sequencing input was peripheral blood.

The CDR3 region has the DNA TGCGCCAGCAGTTGGGACCGAGCGCCGGGGGAGCTGTTTTTT. Translation: CASSWDRAPGELFF. The chain carries TRBV6-5 and TRBJ2-2, with D perhaps TRBD1 or TRBD2 (5 bases each). Germline values: CDR1 MNHEY, CDR2 SVGAGI. The CDR3 is 14 amino acids.